These 16 T cell receptor beta chains were all obtained from the same sample, sequenced in a study of cytomegalovirus exposure and HLA in healthy donors. The PCR employed 60 Vbeta primers together with 13 Jbeta primers. Assay used: immunoSEQ multiplex PCR; TCRdb lists only in-frame clones, some missing. The top ten hold roughly 6.4% of the sample, which has about 160,000 clones, roughly 63% seen once. The specimen sequenced was PBMCs. Every receptor here comes from a woman in her fifties or sixties in good health and CMV-seropositive.

This clone showed up just a few times. The CDR3: CASRPIIKLATDTQYF. CDR3 bases: TGTGCCAGCAGACCCATTATAAAGTTAGCAACAGATACGCAGTATTTT. The chain has TRBV28 and TRBJ2-3; no clear D. V dropped 6 bases and J dropped 3 bases, with 19 bases sitting between them. The CDR3 has 16 amino acids. CDR1 and CDR2 (germline): MDHEN, SYDVKM.

This sequence joins TRBV27 and TRBJ1-2, with 8 nucleotides matching TRBD1. This CDR3 comprises 13 residues. Unmatched junction bases numbered 6, after V lost 4 bases and J lost 8 bases. The germline CDR1 and CDR2 sequences are MNHEY and SMNVEV (reference sequence). CDR3 DNA: TGTGCCAGCAGTTCTTTGGACAGGGCGGGCTACACCTTC. This translates into CASSSLDRAGYTF.

The DNA for the CDR3 is TGTGCCAGCAGTCCCAACTGGGGCAGTTTGGATGAGCAGTTCTTC. It yields the protein CASSPNWGSLDEQFF. The rearrangement uses TRBV28 and TRBJ2-1; a weak D match, TRBD1 (5 bases). V was shortened by 5 bases and J by 8 bases, with 19 bases between the two germline ends. Germline loops: CDR1 MDHEN, CDR2 SYDVKM. The CDR3 totals 15 residues.

The chain employs TRBV7-2 and TRBJ2-5; no clear D gene. Germline V CDR1 and CDR2: SGHTA, FQGNSA. CDR3 length: 14 amino acids. The V gene lost 5 bases and the J gene lost 1 base, with 11 bases spanning the gap. CDR3 sequence: CASSRPGFQETQYF. Written as DNA, the CDR3 is TGTGCCAGCAGCCGGCCAGGATTCCAAGAGACCCAGTACTTC.

This chain connects TRBV13 to TRBJ2-1; 9 bases align to TRBD1. The CDR3 length is 15 residues. J lost 9 bases, V lost 5 bases, and 11 bases had no gene match. In germline, CDR1 is PRHDT, CDR2 FYEKMQ (reference sequence). CDR3 residues: CASSPLDRGGGEQFF. CDR3 nucleotides: TGTGCCAGCAGCCCCCTAGACAGGGGGGGTGGTGAGCAGTTCTTC.

The chain couples TRBV5-1 to TRBJ1-2; D is perhaps TRBD1 (6 bases). Germline V gene sequence: CDR1 SGHRS, CDR2 YFSETQ. Trimming removed 0 bases at V and 4 bases at J, with 10 bases between. This CDR3 is built from 14 residues. CDR3 sequence reads: CASSLDGGGYGYTF. The CDR3 DNA reads as TGCGCCAGCAGCTTGGATGGGGGCGGCTATGGCTACACCTTC.

The chain uses TRBV6-5 and TRBJ2-1; TRBD2 matches at 8 bases. The germline gives CDR1 MNHEY, CDR2 SVGAGI. CDR3 length: 16 residues. Unmatched junction bases numbered 7, after V lost 2 bases and J lost 4 bases. CDR3 nucleotides: TGTGCCAGCAGTTACCATAGCGGGGACTTATACAATGAGCAGTTCTTC. This codes for CASSYHSGDLYNEQFF.

The count of this clone is one. This chain connects TRBV10-3 to TRBJ2-1, with D maybe TRBD1 (6 bases). CDR3 size: 14 residues. V gave up 3 bases and J gave up 8 bases, with 14 bases separating them. Germline V CDR1 and CDR2: ENHRY, SYGVKD. CDR3 in DNA: TGTGCCATCAGTGAAACAGGGTTCGGTGATGAGCAGTTCTTC. Protein sequence: CAISETGFGDEQFF.

V usage is TRBV7-9 and J usage is TRBJ2-1, with unresolved D. This CDR3 spans 14 amino acids. Between the trimmed V and J ends, which lost 3 bases and 0 bases, there was a span of 6 bases. Germline assignment: CDR1 SEHNR and CDR2 FQNEAQ (reference sequence). CDR3 residues: CASSLASSYNEQFF. In DNA, the CDR3 is TGTGCCAGCAGCTTGGCAAGCTCCTACAATGAGCAGTTCTTC. The full variable domain, completed using reference TRBV7-9 and TRBJ2-1, is DTGVSQNPRHKITKRGQNVTFRCDPISEHNRLYWYRQTLGQGPEFLTYFQNEAQLEKSRLLSDRFSAERPKGSFSTLEIQRTEQGDSAMYLCASSLASSYNEQFFGPGTRLTVL.

The chain uses TRBV7-9 and TRBJ2-1; TRBD2 matches at 12 bases. This CDR3 is 15 amino acids long. Per the germline V gene, CDR1 is SEHNR and CDR2 is FQNEAQ (reference sequence). Trimming at V came to 5 bases and at J to 4 bases, leaving 3 bases not matched to a gene. CDR3 sequence: CASSELAGGYNEQFF. DNA of the CDR3: TGTGCCAGCAGCGAACTAGCGGGAGGTTACAATGAGCAGTTCTTC.

This CDR3 is CASSQRWGDTEAFF. The CDR3 region has the DNA TGCGCCAGCAGCCAGAGGTGGGGGGACACTGAAGCTTTCTTT. The gene calls are TRBV4-1 and TRBJ1-1; D possibly corresponds to TRBD1 (5 bases). Germline V gene data show CDR1 as MGHRA and CDR2 as YSYEKL. The CDR3 runs to 14 residues. Between the trimmed V and J ends, which lost 3 bases and 3 bases, there was a span of 11 bases.

The CDR3 nucleotides read TGTGCCAGCAAAGGCGGGGATACGCAGTATTTT. Encoded protein: CASKGGDTQYF. The genes are TRBV25-1 and TRBJ2-3, with D tentatively TRBD2 (5 bases). Germline values: CDR1 MGHDK, CDR2 SYGVNS. The CDR3 loop spans 11 amino acids. V gave up 7 bases and J gave up 6 bases, with 8 bases separating them.

This chain joins TRBV6-5 and TRBJ1-2; 10 bases line up with TRBD1. V trimming: 10 bases; J trimming: 5 bases; junction bases outside the gene matches: 10. This CDR3 contains 14 residues. Germline CDR1 MNHEY, CDR2 SVGAGI. The CDR3: CATTGTGVGYGYTF. The CDR3 DNA reads as TGTGCCACAACCGGGACAGGGGTGGGGTATGGCTACACCTTC.

This chain uses TRBV15 with TRBJ1-5; TRBD1 matches 7 bases. Trimming took 4 bases from V and 2 from J; bases not matched to a gene: 5. The CDR3 length is 15 residues. Per germline, CDR1 LNHNV and CDR2 YYDKDF (reference sequence). CDR3 amino acids: CATSIQGDGNQPQHF. CDR3 sequence (DNA): TGTGCCACCAGCATTCAGGGGGACGGCAATCAGCCCCAGCATTTT.

CDR3 DNA: TGTGCCAGCAGTGGGGGGGTAGGGACAGGGGGCGATGAGCAGTTCTTC. Encoded protein: CASSGGVGTGGDEQFF. V and J are TRBV28 and TRBJ2-1; 12 bases align to TRBD1. After removal of 5 bases from V and 8 bases from J, the junction contained 10 bases not matched to a gene. The CDR3 extends over 16 amino acids. Germline V gene sequence: CDR1 MDHEN, CDR2 SYDVKM.

This chain links TRBV6-6 with TRBJ1-5; 10 nucleotides agree with TRBD1. After removal of 6 bases from V and 1 base from J, the junction contained 6 bases not matched to a gene. The CDR3 is 16 amino acids. Germline lookup yields CDR1 MNHNY and CDR2 SVGAGI (reference sequence). The CDR3 nucleotides are TGTGCCAGCAGGATCGACAGGGGGCGAAGCAATCAGCCCCAGCATTTT. This translates into CASRIDRGRSNQPQHF.